The source of this T cell receptor (beta chain) is a study of T cells in tumors after PD-1 blockade. Study-level information: Daily vismodegib 150 mg continued in a subset of anti-PD-1-treated patients.

The CDR3 covers 11 residues. Germline V lookup: CDR1 SGHRS, CDR2 YFSETQ. V lost 0 bases to trimming and J lost 10 bases, with 4 bases between them. General study points: In squamous cell carcinoma, under 65% of expanded exhausted clones were novel. Clonal replacement was seen across treatment, not between pre-treatment samples. Peripheral recruitment is suggested, as some novel exhausted tumor clones were in pre-treatment blood.

Judged by abundance, this clone is large. Its cognate antigen is unknown. Profiled with immunoSEQ multiplex PCR; TCRdb holds only in-frame clones, not every one. The sample gives more than 1,500 clones, about two thirds of which show up once; roughly 38% is in the top ten. The material was tumor tissue, obtained before anti-PD-1 treatment. V is TRBV5-1 and J is TRBJ2-2; D is undetermined. The sequence was obtained from a human donor with cutaneous squamous cell carcinoma. CDR3 coding DNA: TGCGCCAGCAGCTTGGCCGTGGAGCTGTTTTTT. Translated: CASSLAVELFF. Together with reference TRBV5-1 and TRBJ2-2, the CDR3 gives the full variable domain: KAGVTQTPRYLIKTRGQQVTLSCSPISGHRSVSWYQQTPGQGLQFLFEYFSETQRNKGNFPGRFSGRQFSNSRSEMNVSTLELGDSALYLCASSLAVELFFGEGSRLTVL.